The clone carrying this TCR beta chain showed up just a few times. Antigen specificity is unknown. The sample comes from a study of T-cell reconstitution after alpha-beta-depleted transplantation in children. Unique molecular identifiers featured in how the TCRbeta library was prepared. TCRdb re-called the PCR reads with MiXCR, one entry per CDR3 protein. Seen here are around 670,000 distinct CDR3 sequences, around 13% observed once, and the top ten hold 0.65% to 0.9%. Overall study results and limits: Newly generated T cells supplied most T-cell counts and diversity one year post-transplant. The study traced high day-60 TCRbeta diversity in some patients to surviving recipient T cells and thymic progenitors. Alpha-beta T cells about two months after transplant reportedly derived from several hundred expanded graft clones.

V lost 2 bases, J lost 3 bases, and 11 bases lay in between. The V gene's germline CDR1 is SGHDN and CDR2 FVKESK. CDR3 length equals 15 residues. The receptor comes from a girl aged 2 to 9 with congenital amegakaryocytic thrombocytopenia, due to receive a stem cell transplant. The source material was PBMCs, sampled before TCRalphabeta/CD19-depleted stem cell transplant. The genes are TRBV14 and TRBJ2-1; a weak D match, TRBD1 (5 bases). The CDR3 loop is CASSQQRGSYNEQFF. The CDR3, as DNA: TGTGCCAGCAGCCAACAAAGGGGCAGCTACAATGAGCAGTTCTTC.